The 21 T cell receptor beta chains presented below share a single source sample, sequenced in a study of blood T cell repertoires in COVID-19. Measured with immunoSEQ multiplex PCR; TCRdb has only the in-frame clones, and not every one. Of around 220,000 clones in the sample, approximately 80% were seen once. Sequences were obtained from PBMCs or T cells enriched from blood (not recorded which). The receptors come from a woman in her thirties or forties with acute COVID-19.

V and J are TRBV7-6 and TRBJ2-1; D may be TRBD2 (6 bases). The V end lost 2 bases, the J end lost 5 bases, and 22 bases lay between the germline ends. This CDR3 contains 18 residues. Per germline, CDR1 SGHVS and CDR2 FNYEAQ. The CDR3 here is CASSLLYGRGDMDNEQFF. DNA of the CDR3: TGTGCCAGCAGCTTACTTTACGGGCGGGGAGATATGGACAATGAGCAGTTCTTC.

The rearrangement joins TRBV6-5 to TRBJ2-3, with 10 nucleotides matching TRBD1. The CDR3 runs to 15 residues. Germline CDR1 and CDR2: MNHEY and SVGAGI. Trimming cost V 2 bases and J 2 bases; bases outside gene matches: 1. The CDR3 loop is CASSYGTGVTDTQYF. CDR3 nucleotide sequence: TGTGCCAGCAGTTACGGGACAGGGGTCACAGATACGCAGTATTTT.

This sequence joins TRBV15 and TRBJ2-7, with 9 nucleotides matching TRBD1. The junction had 5 bases not matched to a gene; V was cut back by 3 bases and J by 2 bases. The germline CDR1 and CDR2 sequences are LNHNV and YYDKDF (reference sequence). The CDR3 contains 15 residues. The CDR3 is CATSSQQGAAYEQYF. DNA of the CDR3: TGTGCCACCAGCAGTCAACAGGGGGCTGCCTACGAGCAGTACTTC.

The rearrangement links TRBV9 to TRBJ1-5; D not certain. Germline values: CDR1 SGDLS, CDR2 YYNGEE. This CDR3 is built from 16 residues. V was clipped by 0 bases and J by 0 bases, with 10 bases between them. CDR3 sequence (DNA): TGTGCCAGCAGCGTAGCTACCGTTTATAGCAATCAGCCCCAGCATTTT. Its protein is CASSVATVYSNQPQHF.

The chain couples TRBV28 to TRBJ1-1; 7 positions match TRBD1. Germline loops: CDR1 MDHEN, CDR2 SYDVKM. There are 13 residues in the CDR3. V shed 8 bases, J shed 4 bases, and the junction held 7 bases outside the gene matches. CDR3 nucleotides: TGTGCCAGCGGACCGGGACAGCTCACTGAAGCTTTCTTT. Amino acid sequence: CASGPGQLTEAFF.

The chain carries TRBV6-2 or TRBV6-3 and TRBJ2-1, with 8 bases matching TRBD1. This CDR3 contains 15 residues. The germline V gene encodes CDR1 MNHEY and CDR2 SVGEGT. J was trimmed by 4 bases and V by 2 bases; bases with no gene match: 4. CDR3 nucleotide sequence: TGTGCCAGCAGTTACGGACAGGGCAATTACAATGAGCAGTTCTTC. As protein: CASSYGQGNYNEQFF.

This clone was detected only once. The same CDR3 arises from other DNA sequences in this sample as well. The chain recombines TRBV24-1 with TRBJ2-5; 9 positions match TRBD1. V shed 3 bases, J shed 2 bases, and the junction held 3 bases outside the gene matches. CDR3 length: 15 residues. CDR1 and CDR2 from the germline V gene are KGHDR and SFDVKD. Here the CDR3 DNA reads TGTGCCACCAGTGATCCGGGACAGGGACAAGAGACCCAGTACTTC. This gives the protein CATSDPGQGQETQYF.

The chain recombines TRBV2 with TRBJ1-2, with D unclear. The germline V gene has CDR1 SNHLY and CDR2 FYNNEI. There are 14 residues in the CDR3. V lost 6 bases and J 4 bases, leaving 15 bases between the germline ends. The CDR3 sequence is CASSQGGLSYGYTF. CDR3 DNA: TGTGCCAGCAGCCAAGGAGGACTTAGCTATGGCTACACCTTC.

Only a few counts were recorded for this clone. The chain links TRBV7-3 to TRBJ2-1, with TRBD1 matching over 8 bases. V lost 4 bases to trimming and J lost 12 bases; unmatched junction nucleotides: 17. This CDR3 contains 16 residues. The V gene's germline CDR1 is SGHTA and CDR2 FQGTGA. Here the CDR3 DNA reads TGTGCCAGCAGCTCCGGGACAGGCCGCCTGTCGGTACGGCAGTTCTTC. Its translation is CASSSGTGRLSVRQFF.

The genes are TRBV30 and TRBJ2-7, with TRBD1 matching 7 bases. Trimming took 5 bases from V and 3 from J; bases not matched to a gene: 13. The CDR3 spans 15 residues. Germline assignment: CDR1 GTSNPN and CDR2 SVGIG (reference sequence). This CDR3 is CAWAPRGIPFYEQYF. For the CDR3, the DNA is TGTGCCTGGGCCCCCAGGGGGATCCCGTTCTACGAGCAGTACTTC.

The rearrangement links TRBV10-2 to TRBJ1-3, with a possible D match to TRBD1 (5 bases). In germline, CDR1 is WSHSY, CDR2 SAAADI. Trimming shortened V by 9 bases and J by 4 bases, and 31 bases separated the two germline ends. The CDR3 extends over 19 amino acids. The DNA for the CDR3 is TGCGCCAGGAGAGAGGAGCCGTGGGGGTGGCCGCGGGGAGGAAACACCATATATTTT. It codes for CARREEPWGWPRGGNTIYF.

This clone was observed many times. V usage is TRBV3-1 (or the pseudogene TRBV3-2) and J usage is TRBJ2-7, with a weak D call TRBD2 (6 bases). The V and J ends lost 1 base and 7 bases respectively, with 17 bases between them. This CDR3 contains 15 residues. Germline V gene data show CDR1 as LGHDT and CDR2 as YNNKEL (reference sequence). The CDR3 DNA reads TGTGCCAGCAGCCAAGGTCATATGGCGGCGGGAGAGCAGTACTTC. Protein sequence: CASSQGHMAAGEQYF.

This clone has just one count. The chain links TRBV19 to TRBJ2-1; weak D call: TRBD2 (6 bases). V lost 4 bases and J lost 4, with 11 bases in between. The CDR3 covers 14 residues. Germline CDR1 reads LNHDA; CDR2 reads SQIVND (reference sequence). CDR3 DNA: TGTGCCAGTAGTACGCCGGGACTTTACAATGAGCAGTTCTTC. Translating gives CASSTPGLYNEQFF.

The chain links TRBV28 to TRBJ2-3; no firm D call. The V end was cut by 2 bases, the J end by 2 bases, with 11 bases between. CDR1 and CDR2 from the germline V gene are MDHEN and SYDVKM. This CDR3 spans 15 amino acids. The CDR3 DNA reads as TGTGCCAGCAGTTTAAGGCGACAAATCACAGATACGCAGTATTTT. Residues: CASSLRRQITDTQYF.

J is TRBJ2-3 and V is TRBV7-6, with 7 bases identical to TRBD2. CDR3 length: 15 residues. The junction had 5 bases not matched to a gene; V was cut back by 5 bases and J by 0 bases. CDR1 SGHVS and CDR2 FNYEAQ come from the germline V gene. This CDR3 is CASSRISGSTDTQYF. In DNA form, the CDR3 reads TGTGCCAGCAGCCGAATTAGCGGGAGCACAGATACGCAGTATTTT.

V gene TRBV11-2 combines with J gene TRBJ2-3; 8 bases agree with TRBD2. With 5 bases clipped from V and 9 bases from J, the junction kept 10 bases outside the gene matches. Per the germline V gene, CDR1 is SGHAT and CDR2 is FQNNGV. The CDR3 has 14 residues. The CDR3 region has the DNA TGTGCCAGCAGCGCGGGGGGAACTCCAGGAACGCAGTATTTT. It specifies CASSAGGTPGTQYF.

V and J are TRBV28 and TRBJ1-1; TRBD1 aligns across 7 bases. CDR1 and CDR2 from the germline V gene are MDHEN and SYDVKM. V lost 6 bases and J lost 4; bases outside the gene matches: 8. The CDR3 length is 14 residues. CDR3 sequence: CASSKGALVTEAFF. In DNA form, the CDR3 reads TGTGCCAGCAGCAAGGGGGCCCTTGTCACTGAAGCTTTCTTT.

In this sample, this clone turned up once. The chain couples TRBV25-1 to TRBJ2-7; possible D gene TRBD1, 6 bases. The CDR3 totals 15 residues. Trimming removed 0 bases from V and 3 bases from J, with 12 bases in between. The germline V gene encodes CDR1 MGHDK and CDR2 SYGVNS. CDR3 residues: CASSEYRGADYEQYF. CDR3 nucleotides: TGTGCCAGCAGTGAATACAGGGGAGCGGACTACGAGCAGTACTTC.

This rearrangement joins TRBV3-1 (or the pseudogene TRBV3-2) to TRBJ1-6; no clear D. Germline values: CDR1 LGHDT, CDR2 YNNKEL (reference sequence). The CDR3 runs to 14 residues. The V end lost 0 bases, the J end lost 7 bases, and 7 bases lay between the germline ends. The CDR3 DNA is TGTGCCAGCAGCCAAGAGGCCCGAAATTCACCCCTCCACTTT. It yields the protein CASSQEARNSPLHF.

This chain joins TRBV28 and TRBJ1-1; perhaps TRBD1 as D (5 bases). The length of the CDR3 is 13 residues. The germline V gene has CDR1 MDHEN and CDR2 SYDVKM. V lost 6 bases and J lost 3, with 11 bases in between. The CDR3 DNA is TGTGCCAGCAGCCGGGGAGGGGACACTGAAGCTTTCTTT. This gives the protein CASSRGGDTEAFF.

The chain carries TRBV19 and TRBJ1-5; no definite D call. Germline CDR1 is LNHDA and CDR2 is SQIVND (reference sequence). The length of the CDR3 is 14 residues. The V end was cut by 4 bases, the J end by 0 bases, with 7 bases between. The CDR3 is CASSKADSNQPQHF. DNA for the CDR3: TGTGCCAGTAGTAAGGCGGATAGCAATCAGCCCCAGCATTTT.